Listed below are T cell receptor beta chains from one sample, sequenced in a study of blood T cell repertoires in COVID-19. Produced via immunoSEQ multiplex PCR; TCRdb's table is partial and in-frame only. Of around 100,000 clones listed, around four fifths were seen once; the top ten hold roughly 29%. The sequenced material came from peripheral blood. The receptors were gathered from a man in his 70s with active or convalescent COVID-19. Each CDR3 is given with its conserved first and last residue. Fields, in order: J gene, V gene, D gene, CDR3 length, clone size, CDR3 protein, CDR3 DNA. D genes are given only for firm matches. Clone size is not always given. Where it is, it says once, few, many or a class for expanded clones.

TRBJ2-5 | TRBV27 | TRBD2 | 16 | once | CASSHTTSGGQETQYF | TGTGCCAGCAGTCACACGACTAGCGGGGGTCAAGAGACCCAGTACTTC
TRBJ1-2 | TRBV24-1 | - | 14 | - | CATSDRIQGWGYTF | TGTGCCACCAGTGACCGGATTCAGGGTTGGGGCTACACCTTC
TRBJ2-3 | TRBV7-9 | TRBD2 | 16 | - | CASSPGLAGQEDTQYF | TGTGCCAGCAGCCCGGGACTAGCGGGACAGGAAGATACGCAGTATTTT
TRBJ1-4 | TRBV7-6 | - | 16 | - | CASSLGGQGANEKLFF | TGTGCCAGCAGCTTAGGTGGGCAGGGCGCGAATGAAAAACTGTTTTTT
TRBJ2-3 | TRBV24-1 | - | 16 | - | CATSASGTEGTDTQYF | TGTGCCACCAGTGCCTCAGGGACGGAGGGGACAGATACGCAGTATTTT
TRBJ2-2 | TRBV6-6 | TRBD2 | 16 | - | CASSRRAGNHTGELFF | TGTGCCAGCAGTCGGAGAGCGGGAAATCACACCGGGGAGCTGTTTTTT
TRBJ2-7 | TRBV18 | - | 14 | - | CASSRGLGSGEQYF | TGTGCCAGCTCACGAGGACTTGGATCGGGCGAGCAGTACTTC
TRBJ2-7 | TRBV7-7 | - | 15 | - | CASSLEYGVAYEQYF | TGTGCCAGCAGCTTAGAGTACGGGGTGGCTTACGAGCAGTACTTC
TRBJ1-2 | TRBV9 | TRBD1 | 16 | - | CASSPDRQGWGYGYTF | TGTGCCAGCAGCCCGGACAGACAGGGGTGGGGCTATGGCTACACCTTC
TRBJ1-1 | TRBV20-1 | - | 13 | - | CSASAQVNTEAFF | TGCAGTGCTAGTGCGCAGGTTAACACTGAAGCTTTCTTT
TRBJ2-1 | TRBV6-5 | TRBD2 | 14 | - | CASSSSGGDNEQFF | TGTGCCAGCAGTTCTAGCGGGGGGGACAATGAGCAGTTCTTC
TRBJ1-2 | TRBV28 | TRBD1 | 14 | - | CASSSGGQGNGYTF | TGTGCCAGCAGTTCCGGGGGACAGGGGAATGGCTACACCTTC
TRBJ2-2 | TRBV11-2 | - | 13 | - | CASSFRGSGELFF | TGTGCCAGCAGCTTTAGGGGGTCCGGGGAGCTGTTTTTT
TRBJ1-1 | TRBV2 | - | 17 | - | CASSEASSARGTTEAFF | TGTGCCAGCAGTGAAGCGAGCTCGGCAAGAGGAACCACTGAAGCTTTCTTT
TRBJ1-4 | TRBV3-1/TRBV3-2 | TRBD1 | 14 | - | CASSAGTASEKLFF | TGTGCCAGCAGCGCCGGGACAGCTAGCGAAAAACTGTTTTTT
TRBJ1-1 | TRBV30 | TRBD1 | 16 | - | CAWSGDRGLLNTEAFF | TGTGCCTGGAGTGGGGACAGGGGCCTCTTGAACACTGAAGCTTTCTTT
TRBJ2-7 | TRBV6-1 | - | 17 | - | CASSARGTSSGHYEQYF | TGTGCCAGCAGTGCCAGAGGGACATCCTCAGGACACTACGAGCAGTACTTC
TRBJ2-6 | TRBV18 | TRBD2 | 18 | once | CASSPAVQGGVGANVLTF | TGTGCCAGCTCACCTGCCGTGCAGGGAGGGGTTGGGGCCAACGTCCTGACTTTC
TRBJ2-7 | TRBV28 | - | 15 | - | CASSFGMGLLGEQYF | TGTGCCAGCAGTTTTGGGATGGGACTCCTGGGGGAGCAGTACTTC
TRBJ2-6 | TRBV25-1 | - | 14 | - | CASSDSRSTNVLTF | TGTGCCAGCAGTGACAGCCGGAGTACCAACGTCCTGACTTTC
TRBJ1-2 | TRBV7-9 | TRBD1 | 14 | - | CASSSPQGNYGYTF | TGTGCCAGCAGCTCACCACAGGGGAACTATGGCTACACCTTC
TRBJ2-5 | TRBV7-8 | TRBD2 | 15 | - | CASSRGSGGWETQYF | TGTGCCAGCAGCCGAGGTAGCGGGGGTTGGGAGACCCAGTACTTC
TRBJ2-1 | TRBV4-2 | - | 16 | - | CASSQVGAGQRNEQFF | TGTGCCAGCAGCCAAGTGGGAGCGGGCCAGAGGAATGAGCAGTTCTTC
TRBJ1-2 | TRBV7-2 | TRBD1 | 13 | - | CASSRGQKIGYTF | TGTGCCAGCAGCCGGGGACAGAAGATCGGCTACACCTTC
TRBJ1-5 | TRBV6-2/TRBV6-3 | TRBD1 | 15 | - | CASSYEGQGRQPQHF | TGTGCCAGCAGTTACGAGGGACAGGGCCGTCAGCCCCAGCATTTT
TRBJ2-7 | TRBV21-1 | - | 14 | - | CASSKVARAAEQYF | TGTGCCAGCAGCAAAGTAGCCAGGGCGGCCGAGCAGTACTTC
TRBJ2-1 | TRBV5-1 | TRBD2 | 14 | - | CASSLGAGGNEQFF | TGCGCCAGCAGCTTGGGAGCGGGAGGGAATGAGCAGTTCTTC
TRBJ2-1 | TRBV7-2 | - | 15 | - | CASSLVASRGDEQFF | TGTGCCAGCAGCTTAGTTGCTAGCAGGGGTGATGAGCAGTTCTTC
TRBJ2-4 | TRBV15 | TRBD1 | 17 | - | CATSREEGTETLNIQYF | TGTGCCACCAGCAGAGAGGAAGGGACAGAAACTCTTAACATTCAGTACTTC
TRBJ2-4 | TRBV7-2 | - | 13 | - | CASRLRLDNIQYF | TGTGCCAGCAGACTCCGCTTAGATAACATTCAGTACTTC
TRBJ2-5 | TRBV11-2 | TRBD2 | 17 | once | CASSLATSGRRGETQYF | TGTGCCAGCAGCTTAGCGACTAGCGGGAGGAGGGGAGAGACCCAGTACTTC
TRBJ2-1 | TRBV18 | - | 16 | few | CASSPRVSSSYNEQFF | TGTGCCAGCTCACCCAGGGTTAGCTCTTCCTACAATGAGCAGTTCTTC
TRBJ2-3 | TRBV10-3 | - | 14 | few | CAVASLGRTDTQYF | TGTGCCGTCGCGAGCCTAGGTCGCACAGATACGCAGTATTTT
TRBJ2-7 | TRBV4-1 | TRBD1 | 15 | once | CASSPTNLRGREQYF | TGCGCCAGCAGCCCCACGAACCTCAGGGGGCGCGAGCAGTACTTC
TRBJ1-5 | TRBV19 | - | 20 | - | CASSIVPWQGIVVGNQPQHF | TGTGCCAGTAGTATAGTACCGTGGCAGGGGATTGTTGTCGGCAATCAGCCCCAGCATTTT
TRBJ2-2 | TRBV14 | - | 16 | - | CASSQNRDTRTGELFF | TGTGCCAGCAGCCAAAACCGGGACACCCGAACCGGGGAGCTGTTTTTT
TRBJ1-1 | TRBV28 | TRBD1 | 15 | - | CASSPRQGRYTEAFF | TGTGCCAGCAGCCCCCGACAGGGTAGATATACTGAAGCTTTCTTT
TRBJ2-2 | TRBV9 | - | 13 | - | CASSVGRTGELFF | TGTGCCAGCAGCGTAGGTCGCACCGGGGAGCTGTTTTTT
TRBJ2-7 | TRBV6-5 | - | 13 | - | CASTPGVGYEQYF | TGTGCCAGCACCCCGGGGGTGGGCTACGAGCAGTACTTC
TRBJ2-3 | TRBV7-2 | - | 18 | - | CASSLDPPRGGRTDTQYF | TGTGCCAGCAGCTTAGATCCCCCAAGGGGAGGTCGCACAGATACGCAGTATTTT
TRBJ1-5 | TRBV15 | - | 17 | - | CATSSAQGGFSNQPQHF | TGTGCCACCAGCAGTGCACAGGGAGGGTTTAGCAATCAGCCCCAGCATTTT
TRBJ1-2 | TRBV18 | - | 14 | - | CASSKGASNYGYTF | TGTGCCAGCTCAAAGGGAGCTTCCAACTATGGCTACACCTTC
TRBJ1-5 | TRBV18 | TRBD1 | 16 | - | CASSPPGQGSNQPQHF | TGTGCCAGCTCACCCCCGGGACAGGGATCCAATCAGCCCCAGCATTTT
TRBJ1-5 | TRBV7-7 | - | 10 | - | CARPRKPQHF | TGTGCTAGACCTAGGAAGCCCCAGCATTTT
TRBJ2-7 | TRBV28 | - | 14 | - | CASSYPGEGYEQYF | TGTGCCAGCAGTTACCCAGGGGAGGGATACGAGCAGTACTTC
TRBJ1-3 | TRBV4-3 | - | 16 | - | CASSQELRASGNTIYF | TGCGCCAGCAGCCAAGAACTTAGAGCCTCTGGAAACACCATATATTTT
TRBJ2-3 | TRBV2 | TRBD1 | 13 | - | CASRDREADTQYF | TGTGCCAGCCGGGACAGGGAAGCAGATACGCAGTATTTT
TRBJ2-3 | TRBV12-5 | - | 14 | - | CASGPGEATDTQYF | TGTGCTAGTGGTCCTGGAGAGGCAACAGATACGCAGTATTTT
TRBJ2-1 | TRBV24-1 | - | 16 | - | CATSDFKRSSYNEQFF | TGTGCCACCAGTGATTTTAAGCGGAGCTCCTACAATGAGCAGTTCTTC
TRBJ1-2 | TRBV28 | TRBD1 | 14 | - | CASSFTGGNYGYTF | TGTGCCAGCAGTTTTACAGGGGGCAACTATGGCTACACCTTC
TRBJ2-3 | TRBV7-2 | - | 15 | - | CASARGGGNPYTQYF | TGTGCCAGCGCTAGAGGGGGGGGCAACCCTTATACGCAGTATTTT
TRBJ1-5 | TRBV11-2 | - | 13 | - | CASSLTVDQPQHF | TGTGCCAGCAGCTTGACAGTTGATCAGCCCCAGCATTTT
TRBJ2-5 | TRBV14 | TRBD2 | 17 | - | CASSQDGEREDGETQYF | TGTGCCAGCAGCCAAGATGGGGAGCGGGAGGACGGAGAGACCCAGTACTTC
TRBJ1-2 | TRBV6-5 | TRBD1 | 14 | - | CASSHRGQAYGYTF | TGTGCCAGCAGTCACCGCGGACAGGCCTATGGCTACACCTTC
TRBJ2-7 | TRBV7-2 | TRBD2 | 18 | few | CASSLVAGAPYPSYEQYF | TGTGCCAGCAGCTTAGTGGCGGGAGCGCCATATCCTTCCTACGAGCAGTACTTC
TRBJ2-7 | TRBV7-9 | - | 16 | - | CASSLEGSGSSYEQYF | TGTGCCAGCAGCTTAGAGGGGTCCGGGAGCTCCTACGAGCAGTACTTC
TRBJ2-5 | TRBV7-2 | TRBD1 | 14 | - | CASSLGTGQETQYF | TGTGCCAGCAGCCTTGGGACAGGGCAAGAGACCCAGTACTTC